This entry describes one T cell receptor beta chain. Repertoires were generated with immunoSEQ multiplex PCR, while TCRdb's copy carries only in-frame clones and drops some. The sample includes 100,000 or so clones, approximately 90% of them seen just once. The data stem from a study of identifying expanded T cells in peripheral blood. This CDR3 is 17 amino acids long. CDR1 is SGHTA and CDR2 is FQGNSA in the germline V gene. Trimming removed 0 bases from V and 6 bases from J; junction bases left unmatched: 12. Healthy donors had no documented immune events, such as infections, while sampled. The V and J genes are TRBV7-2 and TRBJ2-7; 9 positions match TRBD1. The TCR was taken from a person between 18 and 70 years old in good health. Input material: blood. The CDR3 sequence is CASSLALPTGGGGEQYF. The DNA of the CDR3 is TGTGCCAGCAGCTTAGCCCTTCCGACAGGGGGTGGAGGCGAGCAGTACTTC.